The rows below give T cell receptor beta chains drawn from one sample of a study of Graves' ophthalmopathy and Graves' hyperthyroidism. TCRdb reanalysed the multiplex PCR reads using MiXCR and keeps one entry per CDR3 protein. The sample shows over a million distinct CDR3 sequences, less than 45% of them seen only once. The material sequenced was peripheral blood or thyroid tissue (not recorded which). The receptors were gathered from an adult man with Graves' hyperthyroidism. Each CDR3 is given with its conserved first and last residue. Expanded clones are given a class, and other clones once, few, many or no size at all.

abundance: -; v_gene: TRBV11-2; j_gene: TRBJ2-5; CDR3aa: CASSRDRGSQTQYF
abundance: many; v_gene: TRBV5-1; j_gene: TRBJ2-2; CDR3aa: CASSSGLAGGELFF
abundance: many; v_gene: TRBV15; j_gene: TRBJ2-5; CDR3aa: CATSGQGAQRETQYF
abundance: many; v_gene: TRBV15; j_gene: TRBJ1-4; CDR3aa: CATSSYGQGPAEKLFF
abundance: -; v_gene: TRBV7-2; j_gene: TRBJ2-7; CDR3aa: CASSLPLAREQYF
abundance: -; v_gene: TRBV25-1; j_gene: TRBJ2-7; CDR3aa: CASSEFPGRDPSYEQYF
abundance: few; v_gene: TRBV19; j_gene: TRBJ2-2; CDR3aa: CASRRRGGDTGELFF
abundance: few; v_gene: TRBV19; j_gene: TRBJ2-7; CDR3aa: CASSNTGGTYEQYF
abundance: -; v_gene: TRBV6-2/TRBV6-3; j_gene: TRBJ2-5; CDR3aa: CASSYPDSQETQYF
abundance: many; v_gene: TRBV29-1; j_gene: TRBJ2-7; CDR3aa: CSATGEEQYF
abundance: -; v_gene: TRBV2; j_gene: TRBJ1-2; CDR3aa: CASSEGGGHPNYGYTF
abundance: many; v_gene: TRBV7-2; j_gene: TRBJ1-6; CDR3aa: CASSLAPSGNNSPLHF
abundance: many; v_gene: TRBV6-1; j_gene: TRBJ1-1; CDR3aa: CASGLYEAFF
abundance: few; v_gene: TRBV19; j_gene: TRBJ2-7; CDR3aa: CASSVSGTGTYEQYF
abundance: few; v_gene: TRBV24-1; j_gene: TRBJ2-3; CDR3aa: CATSDSDTDTQYF
abundance: few; v_gene: TRBV10-3; j_gene: TRBJ1-2; CDR3aa: CASSTKDSLYGYTF
abundance: few; v_gene: TRBV7-9; j_gene: TRBJ2-2; CDR3aa: CASSFRGDNTGELFF
abundance: -; v_gene: TRBV12-3/TRBV12-4; j_gene: TRBJ1-1; CDR3aa: CASSHRALSGTENTEAFF
abundance: many; v_gene: TRBV29-1; j_gene: TRBJ1-1; CDR3aa: CSVRRPGNTEAFF
abundance: -; v_gene: TRBV10-2; j_gene: TRBJ2-7; CDR3aa: CASTYLAGGLHEQYF
abundance: many; v_gene: TRBV9; j_gene: TRBJ1-5; CDR3aa: CASSVDGDSSQPQHF